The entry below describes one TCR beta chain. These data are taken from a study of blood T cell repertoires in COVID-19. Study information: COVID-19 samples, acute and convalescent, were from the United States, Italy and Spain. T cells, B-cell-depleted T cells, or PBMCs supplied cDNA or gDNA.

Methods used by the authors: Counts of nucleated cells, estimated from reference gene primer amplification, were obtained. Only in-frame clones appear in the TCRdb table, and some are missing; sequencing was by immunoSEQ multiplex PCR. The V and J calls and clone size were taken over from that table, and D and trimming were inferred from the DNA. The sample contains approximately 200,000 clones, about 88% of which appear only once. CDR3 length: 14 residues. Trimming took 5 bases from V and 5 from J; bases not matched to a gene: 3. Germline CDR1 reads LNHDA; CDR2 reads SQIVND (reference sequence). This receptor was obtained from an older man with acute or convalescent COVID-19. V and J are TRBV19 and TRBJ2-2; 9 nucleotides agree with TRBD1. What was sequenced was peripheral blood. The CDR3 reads CASSHRGRTGELFF. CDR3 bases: TGTGCCAGTAGTCACAGGGGGCGAACCGGGGAGCTGTTTTTT.